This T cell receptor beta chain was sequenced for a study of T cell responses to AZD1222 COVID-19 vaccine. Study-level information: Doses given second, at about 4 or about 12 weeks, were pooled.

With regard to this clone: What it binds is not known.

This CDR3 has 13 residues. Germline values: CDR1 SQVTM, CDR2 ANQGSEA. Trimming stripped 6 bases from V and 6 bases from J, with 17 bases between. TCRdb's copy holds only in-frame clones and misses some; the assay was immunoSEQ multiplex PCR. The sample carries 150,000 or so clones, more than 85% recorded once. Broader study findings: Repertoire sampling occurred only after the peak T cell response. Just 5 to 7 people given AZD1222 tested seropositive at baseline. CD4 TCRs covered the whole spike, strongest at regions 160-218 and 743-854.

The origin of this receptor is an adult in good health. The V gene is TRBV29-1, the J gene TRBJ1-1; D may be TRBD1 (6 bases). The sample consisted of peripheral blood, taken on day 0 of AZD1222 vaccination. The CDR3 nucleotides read TGCAGCGTCGCAGGGGTTCGGTACTCTGAAGCTTTCTTT. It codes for CSVAGVRYSEAFF.